The 6 T cell receptor beta chains reported below all come from one sample, sequenced in a study of response to subunit inactivated influenza vaccine. TCRdb recomputed calls from the RT-PCR reads with MiXCR, one row per CDR3 protein. The sample has 550,000 to 800,000 distinct CDR3 sequences, roughly 14% seen once; the top ten hold around a tenth. The source was PBMCs from blood, collected about 12 days after vaccination. The receptors shown here come from a man in his fifties or sixties who received an inactivated influenza vaccine.

This clonotype was picked up a small number of times. J is TRBJ2-7 and V is TRBV20-1, with 9 bases fitting TRBD2. The CDR3 totals 17 residues. J gave up 9 bases and V 5 bases, and 23 bases lay outside the gene matches. Per germline, CDR1 DFQATT and CDR2 SNEGSKA (reference sequence). The CDR3 protein is CSASDTSGYLPTRVQYF. DNA for the CDR3: TGCAGTGCTTCCGACACTAGCGGGTATCTGCCGACGAGGGTGCAGTACTTC.

This clonotype has a handful of counts. This sequence joins TRBV7-9 and TRBJ2-3, with 7 bases fitting TRBD1. CDR3 length: 14 residues. CDR1 and CDR2 from the germline V gene are SEHNR and FQNEAQ (reference sequence). V was clipped by 3 bases and J by 7 bases; unmatched bases: 7. This chain's CDR3 is CASSFIPGQNTQYF. The CDR3 nucleotides read TGTGCCAGCAGCTTCATACCGGGACAGAATACGCAGTATTTT.

The chain employs TRBV20-1 and TRBJ2-2; 10 bases fit TRBD2. The CDR3 spans 14 residues. CDR1 is DFQATT and CDR2 is SNEGSKA in the germline V gene (reference sequence). Germline trimming cut 6 bases from V and 3 bases from J; bases unmatched to any gene: 4. The DNA for the CDR3 is TGCAGTGCCACCGGGACTAGCGACACCGGGGAGCTGTTTTTT. It yields the protein CSATGTSDTGELFF.

The V and J genes are TRBV5-4 and TRBJ2-3; D is ambiguous. This CDR3 spans 16 amino acids. Trimming pared 0 bases from V and 0 bases from J, leaving 11 bases between. Germline V CDR1 and CDR2: SGHNT, YYREEE (reference sequence). CDR3 protein: CASSLAVYPSTDTQYF. CDR3 bases: TGTGCCAGCAGCTTGGCGGTCTACCCTAGCACAGATACGCAGTATTTT.

This clonotype was seen a few times. This sequence joins TRBV4-1 and TRBJ2-1; D is ambiguous. V was shortened by 1 base and J by 10 bases, with 8 bases between the two germline ends. The germline V gene has CDR1 MGHRA and CDR2 YSYEKL. This CDR3 is built from 12 residues. CDR3 residues: CASSQGVYEQFF. The CDR3 region has the DNA TGCGCCAGCAGCCAAGGAGTTTACGAGCAGTTCTTC.

This clonotype was counted between two and nine times. The chain employs TRBV6-2 or TRBV6-3 and TRBJ1-1; D is unresolved. The V gene lost 10 bases and the J gene lost 0 bases, with 18 bases spanning the gap. The V gene's germline CDR1 is MNHEY and CDR2 SVGEGT. The CDR3 sequence is 15 residues long. The CDR3 DNA reads TGTGCCACCAAAACTGGGCTTGAGGTGAACACTGAAGCTTTCTTT. It is translated as CATKTGLEVNTEAFF.